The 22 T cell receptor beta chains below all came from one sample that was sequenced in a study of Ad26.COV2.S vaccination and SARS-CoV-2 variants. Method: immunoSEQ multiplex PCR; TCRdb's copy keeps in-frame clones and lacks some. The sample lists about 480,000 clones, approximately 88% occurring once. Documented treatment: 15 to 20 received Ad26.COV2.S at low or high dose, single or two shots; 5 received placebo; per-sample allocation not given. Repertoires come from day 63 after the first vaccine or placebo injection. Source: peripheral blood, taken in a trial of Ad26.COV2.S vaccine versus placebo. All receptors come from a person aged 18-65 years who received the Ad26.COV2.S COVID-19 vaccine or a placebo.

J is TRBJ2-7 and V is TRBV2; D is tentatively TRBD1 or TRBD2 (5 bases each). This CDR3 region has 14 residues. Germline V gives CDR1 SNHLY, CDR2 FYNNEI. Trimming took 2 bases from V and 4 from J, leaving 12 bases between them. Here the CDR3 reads CASSEPGAKYEQYF. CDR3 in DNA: TGTGCCAGCAGTGAACCCGGGGCGAAGTACGAGCAGTACTTC.

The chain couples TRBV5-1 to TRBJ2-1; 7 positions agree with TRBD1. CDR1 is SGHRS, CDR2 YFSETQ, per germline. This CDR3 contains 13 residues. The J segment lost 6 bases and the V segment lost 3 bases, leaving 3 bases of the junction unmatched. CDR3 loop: CASSYRGGNEQFF. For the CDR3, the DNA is TGCGCCAGCAGCTACAGGGGTGGCAATGAGCAGTTCTTC.

CDR3: CASSPWGTDTQYF. CDR3 coding DNA: TGCGCCAGCAGCCCTTGGGGCACAGATACGCAGTATTTT. The chain recombines TRBV5-1 with TRBJ2-3; D call uncertain. V lost 4 bases, J lost 1 base, and 7 bases lay in between. The CDR3 spans 13 residues. The germline gives CDR1 SGHRS, CDR2 YFSETQ.

The CDR3 DNA reads TGTGCCAGCAGCTTAGCGGAGGGCTACTCCTACGAGCAGTACTTC. Translating it yields CASSLAEGYSYEQYF. The chain is built from TRBV7-2 and TRBJ2-7; D perhaps matches TRBD2 (6 bases). V lost 0 bases to trimming and J lost 0 bases, with 9 bases between them. The CDR3 has 15 residues. Germline V gene data show CDR1 as SGHTA and CDR2 as FQGNSA.

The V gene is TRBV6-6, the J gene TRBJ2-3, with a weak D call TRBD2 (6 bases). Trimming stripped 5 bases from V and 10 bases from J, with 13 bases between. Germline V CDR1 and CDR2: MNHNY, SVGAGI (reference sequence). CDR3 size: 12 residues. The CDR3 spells CASSDTSWAQYF. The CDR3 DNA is TGTGCCAGCAGTGATACTAGCTGGGCGCAGTATTTT.

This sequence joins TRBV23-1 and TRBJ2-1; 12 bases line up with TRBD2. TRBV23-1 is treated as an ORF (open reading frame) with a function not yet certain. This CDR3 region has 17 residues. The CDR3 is CESPCLAGGPSYNEQFF. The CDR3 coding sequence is TGCGAATCCCCGTGTCTAGCGGGAGGGCCGAGCTACAATGAGCAGTTCTTC.

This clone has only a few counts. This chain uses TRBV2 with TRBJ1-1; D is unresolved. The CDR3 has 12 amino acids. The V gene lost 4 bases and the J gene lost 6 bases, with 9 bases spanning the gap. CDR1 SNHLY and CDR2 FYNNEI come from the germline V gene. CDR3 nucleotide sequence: TGTGCCAGCAGTGTCGGGAGAGCTGAAGCTTTCTTT. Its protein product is CASSVGRAEAFF.

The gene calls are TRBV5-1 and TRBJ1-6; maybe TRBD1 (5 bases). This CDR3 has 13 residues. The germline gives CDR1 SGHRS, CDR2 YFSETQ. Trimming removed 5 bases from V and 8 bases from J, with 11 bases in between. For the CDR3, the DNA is TGCGCCAGCAGGGGGGAAGATGATTCACCCCTCCACTTT. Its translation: CASRGEDDSPLHF.

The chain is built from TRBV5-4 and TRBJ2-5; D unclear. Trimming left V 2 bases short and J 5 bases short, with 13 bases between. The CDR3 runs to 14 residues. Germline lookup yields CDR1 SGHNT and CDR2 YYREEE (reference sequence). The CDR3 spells CASSLVAARETQYF. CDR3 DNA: TGTGCCAGCAGCTTAGTAGCTGCGAGGGAGACCCAGTACTTC.

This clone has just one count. This CDR3 reads CASSLGPATSYNEQFF. CDR3 DNA: TGCGCCAGCAGCTTGGGTCCAGCGACCTCCTACAATGAGCAGTTCTTC. This sequence joins TRBV5-1 and TRBJ2-1; D call uncertain. This CDR3 has 16 residues. The V gene's germline CDR1 is SGHRS and CDR2 YFSETQ. V lost 0 bases, J lost 0 bases, and 10 bases lay in between.

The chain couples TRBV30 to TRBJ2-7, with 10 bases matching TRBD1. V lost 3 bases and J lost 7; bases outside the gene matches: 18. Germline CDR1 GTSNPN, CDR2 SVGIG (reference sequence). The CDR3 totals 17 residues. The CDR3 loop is CAWSLVRAGTGDREQYF. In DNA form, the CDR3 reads TGTGCCTGGAGCCTCGTCCGGGCCGGGACAGGGGATCGTGAGCAGTACTTC.

DNA for the CDR3: TGTGCCAGCACCCCGACCCCCAATGAGCAGTTCTTC. It encodes CASTPTPNEQFF. The rearrangement uses TRBV21-1 and TRBJ2-1. TRBV21-1 is a documented pseudogene. The CDR3 runs 12 residues.

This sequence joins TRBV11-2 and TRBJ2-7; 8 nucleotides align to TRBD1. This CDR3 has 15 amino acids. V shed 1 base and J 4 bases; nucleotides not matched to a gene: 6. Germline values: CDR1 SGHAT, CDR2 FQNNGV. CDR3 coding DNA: TGTGCCAGCAGCTTAGCCCAGGGGGCAGCTTACGAGCAGTACTTC. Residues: CASSLAQGAAYEQYF.

The CDR3 coding sequence is TGTGCCAGCAGTTTAAGGACAGGGCACTACGAGCAGTACTTC. This codes for CASSLRTGHYEQYF. J is TRBJ2-7 and V is TRBV27; 8 bases align to TRBD1. V shed 2 bases, J shed 3 bases, and the junction held 3 bases outside the gene matches. Germline lookup yields CDR1 MNHEY and CDR2 SMNVEV (reference sequence). The CDR3 is made up of 14 amino acids.

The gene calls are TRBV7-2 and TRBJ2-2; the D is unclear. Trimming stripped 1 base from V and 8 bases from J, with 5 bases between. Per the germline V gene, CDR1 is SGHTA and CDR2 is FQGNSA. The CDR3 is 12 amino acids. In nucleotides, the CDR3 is TGTGCCAGCAGCTTAGGTCCGGGGGAGCTGTTTTTT. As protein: CASSLGPGELFF.

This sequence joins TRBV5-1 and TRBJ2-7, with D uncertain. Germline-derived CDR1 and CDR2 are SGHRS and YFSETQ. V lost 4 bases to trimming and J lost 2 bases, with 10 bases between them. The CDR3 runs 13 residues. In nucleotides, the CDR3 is TGCGCCAGCAGCACTACTGGGACCTACGAGCAGTACTTC. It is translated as CASSTTGTYEQYF.

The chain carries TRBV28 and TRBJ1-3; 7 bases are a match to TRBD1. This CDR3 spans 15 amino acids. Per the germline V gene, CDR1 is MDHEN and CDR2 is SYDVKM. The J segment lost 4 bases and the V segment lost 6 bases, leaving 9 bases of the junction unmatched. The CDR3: CASSPPTGAGNTIYF. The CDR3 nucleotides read TGTGCCAGCAGCCCCCCTACAGGGGCCGGAAACACCATATATTTT.

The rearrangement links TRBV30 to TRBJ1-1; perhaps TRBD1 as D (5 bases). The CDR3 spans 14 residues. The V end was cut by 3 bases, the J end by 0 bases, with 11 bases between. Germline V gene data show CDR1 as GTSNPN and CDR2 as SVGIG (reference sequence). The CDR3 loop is CAWRGGNMNTEAFF. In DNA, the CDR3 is TGTGCCTGGAGGGGGGGGAACATGAACACTGAAGCTTTCTTT.

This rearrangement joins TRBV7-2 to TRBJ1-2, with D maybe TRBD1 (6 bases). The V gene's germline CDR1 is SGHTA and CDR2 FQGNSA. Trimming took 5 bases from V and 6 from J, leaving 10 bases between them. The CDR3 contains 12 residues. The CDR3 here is CASSPNRDGYTF. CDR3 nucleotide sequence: TGTGCCAGCAGCCCTAACAGGGATGGCTACACCTTC.

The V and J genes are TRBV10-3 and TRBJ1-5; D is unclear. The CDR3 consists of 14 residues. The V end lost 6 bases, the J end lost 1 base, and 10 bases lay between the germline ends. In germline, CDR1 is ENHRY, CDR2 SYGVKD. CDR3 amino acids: CAIREGDSNQPQHF. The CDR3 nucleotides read TGTGCCATCAGGGAGGGTGACAGCAATCAGCCCCAGCATTTT.

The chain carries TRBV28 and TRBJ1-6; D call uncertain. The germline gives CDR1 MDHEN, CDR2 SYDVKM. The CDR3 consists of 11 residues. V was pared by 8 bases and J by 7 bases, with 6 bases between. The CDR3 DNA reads TGTGCCAGCGGCCGAAATTCACCCCTCCACTTT. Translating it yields CASGRNSPLHF.

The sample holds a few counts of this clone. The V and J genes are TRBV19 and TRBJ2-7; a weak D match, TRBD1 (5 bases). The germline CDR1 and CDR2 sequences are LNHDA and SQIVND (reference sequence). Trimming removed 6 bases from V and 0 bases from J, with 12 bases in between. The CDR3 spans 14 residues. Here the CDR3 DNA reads TGTGCCAGTAGCGATTCAGGGTACTCCTACGAGCAGTACTTC. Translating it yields CASSDSGYSYEQYF.